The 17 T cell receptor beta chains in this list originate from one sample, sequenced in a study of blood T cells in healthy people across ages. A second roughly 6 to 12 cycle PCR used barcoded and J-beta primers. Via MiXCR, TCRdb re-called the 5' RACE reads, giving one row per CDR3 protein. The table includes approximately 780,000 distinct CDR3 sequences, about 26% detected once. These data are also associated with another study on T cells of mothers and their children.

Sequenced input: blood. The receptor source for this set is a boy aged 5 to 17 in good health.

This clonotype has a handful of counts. As DNA, the CDR3 is TGTGCCAGCAGTTATCAGGGTACTTATGAAGCTTTCTTT. Amino acid sequence: CASSYQGTYEAFF. The rearrangement uses TRBV6-6 and TRBJ1-1; a weak D match, TRBD1 (5 bases). The CDR3 length is 13 residues. Germline assignment: CDR1 MNHNY and CDR2 SVGAGI (reference sequence). Trimming cost V 3 bases and J 7 bases, with 12 bases left between them.

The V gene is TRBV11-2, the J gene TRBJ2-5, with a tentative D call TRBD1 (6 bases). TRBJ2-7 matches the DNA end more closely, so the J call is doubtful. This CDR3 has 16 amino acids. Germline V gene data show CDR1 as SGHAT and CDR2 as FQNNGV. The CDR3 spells CASSLEVARGNNEQYF. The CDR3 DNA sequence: TGTGCCAGCAGCTTAGAAGTCGCCAGGGGTAACAACGAGCAGTACTTC.

The CDR3 region is CAISVWTGSNGGYTF. The CDR3 region has the DNA TGTGCCATCAGTGTTTGGACAGGCTCAAATGGGGGCTACACCTTC. This chain uses TRBV10-3 with TRBJ1-2; 7 bases are shared with TRBD1. From germline, CDR1 is ENHRY and CDR2 SYGVKD. The V gene end was trimmed by 4 bases and the J gene end by 8 bases; junction bases not matched to a gene: 13. This CDR3 has 15 amino acids.

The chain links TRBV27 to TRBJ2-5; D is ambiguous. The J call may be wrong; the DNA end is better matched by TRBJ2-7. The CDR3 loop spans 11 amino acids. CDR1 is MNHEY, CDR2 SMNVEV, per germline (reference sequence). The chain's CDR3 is CASLSSYEQYF. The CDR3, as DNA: TGTGCCAGCCTTAGCTCCTACGAGCAGTACTTC.

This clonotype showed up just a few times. In DNA form, the CDR3 reads TGTGCCACCCTAAGCTACGGGACTAGCGGGAATCTATACAATGAGCAGTTCTTC. Residues: CATLSYGTSGNLYNEQFF. This sequence joins TRBV28 and TRBJ2-7; 13 nucleotides match TRBD2. The J call is uncertain, as TRBJ2-1 better fits the DNA end. From germline, CDR1 is MDHEN and CDR2 SYDVKM. This CDR3 has 18 residues.

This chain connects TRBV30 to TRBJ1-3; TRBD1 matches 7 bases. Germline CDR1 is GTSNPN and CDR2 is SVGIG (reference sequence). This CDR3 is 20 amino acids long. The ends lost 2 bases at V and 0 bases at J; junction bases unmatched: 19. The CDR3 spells CAWSKFQGGTILSSGNTIYF. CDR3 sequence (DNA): TGTGCCTGGAGTAAATTTCAGGGGGGAACGATCCTGAGCTCTGGAAACACCATATATTTT.

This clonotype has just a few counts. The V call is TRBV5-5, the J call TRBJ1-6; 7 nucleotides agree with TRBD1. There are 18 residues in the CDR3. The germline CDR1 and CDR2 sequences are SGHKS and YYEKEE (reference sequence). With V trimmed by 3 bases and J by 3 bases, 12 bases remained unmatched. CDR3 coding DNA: TGTGCCAGCAGCTGGAGGGGGCAGGGGAAAATCTATAATTCACCCCTCCACTTT. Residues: CASSWRGQGKIYNSPLHF.

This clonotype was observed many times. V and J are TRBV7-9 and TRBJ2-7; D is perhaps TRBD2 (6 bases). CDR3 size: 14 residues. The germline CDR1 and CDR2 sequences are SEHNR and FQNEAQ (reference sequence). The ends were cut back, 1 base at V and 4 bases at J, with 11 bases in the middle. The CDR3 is CASSLGGRPYEQYF. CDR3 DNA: TGTGCCAGCAGCTTAGGGGGGAGGCCGTACGAGCAGTACTTC. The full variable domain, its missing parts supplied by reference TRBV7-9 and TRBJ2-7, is DTGVSQNPRHKITKRGQNVTFRCDPISEHNRLYWYRQTLGQGPEFLTYFQNEAQLEKSRLLSDRFSAERPKGSFSTLEIQRTEQGDSAMYLCASSLGGRPYEQYFGPGTRLTVT.

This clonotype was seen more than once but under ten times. The CDR3 loop is CASSLWTRAYEQYF. The CDR3 nucleotides read TGCGCCAGCAGCTTGTGGACGAGGGCCTACGAGCAGTACTTC. The chain is built from TRBV5-1 and TRBJ2-5; tentatively, D is TRBD2 (5 bases). The end of the DNA is better explained by TRBJ2-7, so the J call may be wrong. CDR3 length: 14 residues. Germline CDR1 reads SGHRS; CDR2 reads YFSETQ.

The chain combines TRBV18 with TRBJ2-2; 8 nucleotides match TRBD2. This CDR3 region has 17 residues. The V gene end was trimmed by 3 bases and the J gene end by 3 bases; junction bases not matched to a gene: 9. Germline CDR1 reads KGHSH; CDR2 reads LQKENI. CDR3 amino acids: CASSPTYSGVDTGELFF. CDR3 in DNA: TGTGCCAGCTCACCGACCTATAGCGGGGTCGACACCGGGGAGCTGTTTTTT.

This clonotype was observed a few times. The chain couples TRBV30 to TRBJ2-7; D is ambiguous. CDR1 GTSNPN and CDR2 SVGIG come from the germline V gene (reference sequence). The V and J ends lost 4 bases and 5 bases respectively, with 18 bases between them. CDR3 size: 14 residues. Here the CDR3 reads CAWKVDTFFDEQYF. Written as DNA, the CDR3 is TGTGCCTGGAAAGTAGACACCTTTTTCGACGAGCAGTACTTC.

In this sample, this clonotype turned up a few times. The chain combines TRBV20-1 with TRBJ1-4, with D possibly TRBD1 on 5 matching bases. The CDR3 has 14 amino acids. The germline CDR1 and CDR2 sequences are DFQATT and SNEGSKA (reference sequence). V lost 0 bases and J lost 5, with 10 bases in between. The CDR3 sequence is CSARDGGTNEKLFF. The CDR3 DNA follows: TGCAGTGCTAGAGACGGAGGGACCAATGAAAAACTGTTTTTT.

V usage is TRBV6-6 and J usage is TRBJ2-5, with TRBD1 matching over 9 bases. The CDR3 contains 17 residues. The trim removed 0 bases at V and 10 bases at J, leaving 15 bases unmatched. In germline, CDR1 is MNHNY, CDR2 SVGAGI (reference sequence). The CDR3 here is CASSYSAGDRALFGQYF. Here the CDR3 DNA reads TGTGCCAGCAGTTACTCAGCCGGGGACAGGGCCCTGTTCGGCCAGTACTTC.

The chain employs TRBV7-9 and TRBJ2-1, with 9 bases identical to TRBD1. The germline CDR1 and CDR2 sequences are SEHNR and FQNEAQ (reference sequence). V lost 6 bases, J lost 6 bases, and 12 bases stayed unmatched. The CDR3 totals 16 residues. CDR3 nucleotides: TGTGCCAGCAGTCCGACAGGGGGGGCGGCTTTCAATGAGCAGTTCTTC. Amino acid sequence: CASSPTGGAAFNEQFF.

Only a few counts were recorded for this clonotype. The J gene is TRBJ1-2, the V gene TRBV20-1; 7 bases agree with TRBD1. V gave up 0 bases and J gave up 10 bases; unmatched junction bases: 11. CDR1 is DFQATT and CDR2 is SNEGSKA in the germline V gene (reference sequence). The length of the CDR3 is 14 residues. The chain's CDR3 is CSARDGGRTGYYTF. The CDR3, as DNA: TGCAGTGCTAGAGATGGGGGGCGGACAGGCTACTACACCTTC.

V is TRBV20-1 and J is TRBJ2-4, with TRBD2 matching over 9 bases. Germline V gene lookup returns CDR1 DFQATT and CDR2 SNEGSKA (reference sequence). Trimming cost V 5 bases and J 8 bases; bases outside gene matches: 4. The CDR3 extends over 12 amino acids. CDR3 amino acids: CSAPSGADIQYF. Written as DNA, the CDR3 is TGCAGTGCTCCTAGCGGGGCGGACATTCAGTACTTC.

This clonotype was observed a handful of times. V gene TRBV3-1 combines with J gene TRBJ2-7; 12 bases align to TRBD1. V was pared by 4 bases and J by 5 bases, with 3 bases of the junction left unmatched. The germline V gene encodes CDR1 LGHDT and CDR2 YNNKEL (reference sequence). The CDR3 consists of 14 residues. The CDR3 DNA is TGTGCCAGCAGCCTTGGGACAGGGGGCAACGAGCAGTACTTC. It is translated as CASSLGTGGNEQYF.